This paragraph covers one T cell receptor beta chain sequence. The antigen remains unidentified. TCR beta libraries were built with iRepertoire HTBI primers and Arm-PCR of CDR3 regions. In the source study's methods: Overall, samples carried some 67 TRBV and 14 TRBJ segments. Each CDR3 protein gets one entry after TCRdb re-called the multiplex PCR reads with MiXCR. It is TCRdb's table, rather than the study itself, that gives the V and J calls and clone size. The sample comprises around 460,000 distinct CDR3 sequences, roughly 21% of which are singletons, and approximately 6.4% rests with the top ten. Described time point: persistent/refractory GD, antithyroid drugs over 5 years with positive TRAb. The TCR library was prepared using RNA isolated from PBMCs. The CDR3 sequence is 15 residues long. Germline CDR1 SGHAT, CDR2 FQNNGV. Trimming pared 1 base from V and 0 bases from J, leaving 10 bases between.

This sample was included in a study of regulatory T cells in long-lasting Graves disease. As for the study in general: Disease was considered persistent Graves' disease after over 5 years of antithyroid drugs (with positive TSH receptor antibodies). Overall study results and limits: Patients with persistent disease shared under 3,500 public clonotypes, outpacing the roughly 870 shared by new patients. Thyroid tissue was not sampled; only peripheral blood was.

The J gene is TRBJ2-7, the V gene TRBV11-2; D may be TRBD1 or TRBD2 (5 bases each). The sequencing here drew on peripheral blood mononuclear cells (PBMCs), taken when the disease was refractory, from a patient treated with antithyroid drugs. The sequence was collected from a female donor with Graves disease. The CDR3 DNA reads TGTGCCAGCAGCTTAGGCGCAGGGAGCTCCTACGAGCAGTACTTC. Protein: CASSLGAGSSYEQYF.